This is a list of T cell receptor beta chains from one sample in a study of spatial heterogeneity in lung cancer. TCRdb analysed the 5' RACE reads with MiXCR anew, one entry per CDR3 protein. The sample holds around 70,000 distinct CDR3 sequences, over 7% seen once. Sequenced material: PBMCs, taken at follow-up. Every receptor here comes from a female donor with early-stage non-small cell lung cancer. Both conserved end residues are part of each CDR3. The D gene is left open where the match is weak. Clone size is shown for a subset of rows, as once, few, many or a class of expanded clone.

TRBJ2-5 | TRBV14 | . | TRBD2 | CASSQDSGRLETQYF | TGTGCCAGCAGCCAAGACAGCGGGAGGCTGGAGACCCAGTACTTC
TRBJ2-2 | TRBV7-9 | few | . | CASSPYTGELFF | TGTGCCAGCAGCCCGTACACCGGGGAGCTGTTTTTT
TRBJ2-1 | TRBV20-1 | many | TRBD2 | CSARMTSAHNEQFF | TGCAGTGCTAGAATGACTAGCGCTCACAATGAGCAGTTCTTC
TRBJ2-7 | TRBV3-1 | many | . | CASSQDTASYEQYF | TGTGCCAGCAGCCAAGATACCGCGTCCTACGAGCAGTACTTC
TRBJ2-7 | TRBV28 | . | TRBD2 | CASSFMGLASYEQYF | TGTGCCAGCAGTTTTATGGGACTAGCATCCTACGAGCAGTACTTC
TRBJ2-1 | TRBV11-1 | many | . | CASSSTGAVYNEQFF | TGTGCCAGCAGCTCAACTGGGGCAGTTTACAATGAGCAGTTCTTC
TRBJ2-2 | TRBV11-3 | few | . | CASSLSLADTGELFF | TGTGCCAGCAGCTTATCACTAGCAGATACCGGGGAGCTGTTTTTT
TRBJ1-4 | TRBV3-1 | few | . | CASSQGGGGVEKLFF | TGTGCCAGCAGCCAAGGAGGTGGAGGTGTTGAAAAACTGTTTTTT
TRBJ1-5 | TRBV3-1 | many | . | CASSQGDQPQHF | TGTGCCAGCAGCCAAGGGGATCAGCCCCAGCATTTT
TRBJ2-5 | TRBV5-1 | many | TRBD1 | CASSLAAGGETQYF | TGCGCCAGCAGCTTGGCGGCAGGGGGAGAGACCCAGTACTTC
TRBJ2-1 | TRBV15 | many | . | CATSSVSYNEQFF | TGTGCCACCAGTTCCGTCTCCTACAATGAGCAGTTCTTC
TRBJ1-5 | TRBV5-1 | . | . | CASSSSLLNQPQHF | TGCGCCAGCAGCTCCAGCTTACTGAATCAGCCCCAGCATTTT
TRBJ2-7 | TRBV7-2 | many | TRBD2 | CASSQRDGTYEQYF | TGTGCCAGCAGTCAGCGGGACGGAACCTACGAGCAGTACTTC
TRBJ2-2 | TRBV7-2 | . | TRBD2 | CASSYGLAGDTGELFF | TGTGCCAGCAGCTACGGACTAGCGGGAGACACCGGGGAGCTGTTTTTT
TRBJ1-4 | TRBV5-1 | many | TRBD1 | CASSLGQGSEKLFF | TGCGCCAGCAGCTTGGGACAGGGATCTGAAAAACTGTTTTTT
TRBJ2-1 | TRBV29-1 | many | . | CSVLEDHEQFF | TGCAGCGTTCTAGAGGACCATGAGCAGTTCTTC
TRBJ2-1 | TRBV9 | many | TRBD1 | CASSPNTGASEQFF | TGTGCCAGCAGCCCTAATACAGGGGCTAGTGAGCAGTTCTTC
TRBJ2-3 | TRBV3-1 | . | TRBD1 | CASSRTGPSTDTQYF | TGTGCCAGCAGCAGGACAGGGCCTAGCACAGATACGCAGTATTTT
TRBJ1-1 | TRBV20-1 | many | TRBD1 | CSARRQGREAFF | TGCAGTGCTAGACGACAGGGAAGGGAAGCTTTCTTT
TRBJ2-5 | TRBV20-1 | many | . | CSARDREETQYF | TGCAGTGCTAGAGACCGGGAGGAGACCCAGTACTTC
TRBJ2-2 | TRBV5-1 | many | . | CASTSQGLAPLGELFF | TGCGCCAGCACCTCCCAGGGTTTAGCGCCTCTAGGGGAGCTGTTTTTT
TRBJ2-3 | TRBV10-3 | many | TRBD2 | CAIRDRAGPTDTQYF | TGTGCCATCAGGGACCGAGCGGGGCCCACAGATACGCAGTATTTT
TRBJ2-2 | TRBV9 | many | . | CASSLSGSFTGELFF | TGTGCCAGCAGCTTAAGCGGTTCCTTCACCGGGGAGCTGTTTTTT
TRBJ1-5 | TRBV5-1 | many | . | CASSTTGGNQPQHF | TGCGCCAGCAGCACGACCGGGGGAAATCAGCCCCAGCATTTT
TRBJ2-2 | TRBV4-1 | . | . | CASLGRGLNTGELFF | TGCGCCAGCCTGGGTAGGGGCTTGAACACCGGGGAGCTGTTTTTT
TRBJ2-7 | TRBV7-9 | . | . | CASSSPPRELEEGYEQYF | TGTGCCAGCAGCTCCCCCCCACGGGAGCTAGAGGAGGGATACGAGCAGTACTTC
TRBJ2-2 | TRBV12-3/TRBV12-4 | . | . | CASSPPPRGTGELFF | TGTGCCAGCAGCCCTCCCCCAAGGGGCACCGGGGAGCTGTTTTTT
TRBJ2-3 | TRBV7-9 | many | . | CASSLELDTQYF | TGTGCCAGCAGCTTAGAGTTGGATACGCAGTATTTT
TRBJ2-6 | TRBV30 | many | TRBD1 | CAWARDRPSGANVLTF | TGTGCCTGGGCCCGGGACAGGCCGTCTGGGGCCAACGTCCTGACTTTC
TRBJ2-1 | TRBV7-2 | . | TRBD2 | CASSLVGSGRFPDNYNEQFF | TGTGCCAGCAGCTTAGTGGGTAGCGGGAGATTCCCCGATAATTACAATGAGCAGTTCTTC
TRBJ2-3 | TRBV5-1 | . | . | CASRPGGGATDTQYF | TGCGCCAGCAGGCCCGGCGGGGGCGCGACAGATACGCAGTATTTT
TRBJ2-1 | TRBV7-9 | medium-sized | TRBD2 | CASTTRRLAGVNEQFF | TGTGCCAGCACCACCCGCCGGCTAGCGGGAGTGAATGAGCAGTTCTTC
TRBJ1-1 | TRBV29-1 | few | TRBD1 | CSAKTGYRLYTEAFF | TGCAGCGCCAAGACAGGGTATCGTCTGTACACTGAAGCTTTCTTT
TRBJ2-3 | TRBV7-7 | . | . | CASSPWKSDTQYF | TGTGCTAGCAGCCCCTGGAAATCTGATACGCAGTATTTT
TRBJ2-7 | TRBV5-5 | many | TRBD1 | CASSLGTGARGSYEQYF | TGTGCCAGCAGCTTGGGGACAGGGGCACGCGGCTCCTACGAGCAGTACTTC
TRBJ2-2 | TRBV18 | many | . | CASSPPSGRELFF | TGTGCCAGCTCACCACCCTCTGGCAGGGAGCTGTTTTTT
TRBJ2-7 | TRBV18 | many | . | CASSPLSPAGTGSSYEQYF | TGTGCCAGCTCACCTCTTTCCCCCGCCGGGACTGGGAGCTCCTACGAGCAGTACTTC
TRBJ2-1 | TRBV19 | many | . | CASSPLDSYNEQFF | TGTGCCAGTAGCCCCTTAGACTCCTACAATGAGCAGTTCTTC
TRBJ2-1 | TRBV7-2 | many | . | CASSLAIGEQFF | TGTGCCAGCAGCTTAGCAATTGGGGAGCAGTTCTTC
TRBJ2-7 | TRBV11-2 | many | . | CASSLDRRNEQYF | TGTGCCAGCAGCTTAGATCGGCGGAACGAGCAGTACTTC
TRBJ2-7 | TRBV6-5 | few | TRBD1 | CASSRPGQGRGEQYF | TGTGCCAGCAGCCGGCCGGGACAGGGGCGAGGGGAGCAGTACTTC
TRBJ2-7 | TRBV5-1 | medium-sized | TRBD2 | CASSLGLAGAYEQYF | TGCGCCAGCAGCTTGGGACTAGCGGGAGCCTACGAGCAGTACTTC
TRBJ2-3 | TRBV7-9 | many | . | CASSSPPGDLNTDTQYF | TGTGCCAGCAGCTCGCCCCCGGGGGACTTAAACACAGATACGCAGTATTTT
TRBJ1-1 | TRBV27 | many | . | CASRNGGYTEAFF | TGTGCCAGCAGAAACGGGGGGTACACTGAAGCTTTCTTT
TRBJ2-2 | TRBV20-1 | many | TRBD2 | CSAPNSGSRDGELFF | TGCAGTGCCCCCAATAGCGGGAGTAGGGACGGGGAGCTGTTTTTT
TRBJ2-7 | TRBV7-9 | . | . | CASGWGEQYF | TGTGCCAGCGGATGGGGCGAGCAGTACTTC
TRBJ1-5 | TRBV6-1 | many | TRBD1 | CASSVARGPGQPQHF | TGTGCCAGCAGTGTGGCCAGGGGGCCAGGTCAGCCCCAGCATTTT
TRBJ1-1 | TRBV5-6 | many | . | CASSSPMYTEAFF | TGTGCCAGCAGCTCTCCAATGTACACTGAAGCTTTCTTT
TRBJ2-5 | TRBV18 | few | . | CASSLEGSGEETQYF | TGTGCCAGCTCACTGGAGGGGTCAGGGGAAGAGACCCAGTACTTC
TRBJ2-1 | TRBV24-1 | many | . | CATSHGANEQFF | TGTGCCACCAGTCACGGGGCCAATGAGCAGTTCTTC
TRBJ2-4 | TRBV3-1 | few | TRBD2 | CASSLGTSRNIQYF | TGTGCCAGCAGCTTGGGGACTAGCAGAAACATTCAGTACTTC
TRBJ2-1 | TRBV10-3 | many | . | CAISQKTSSYNEQFF | TGTGCCATCAGCCAGAAAACGTCCTCCTACAATGAGCAGTTCTTC
TRBJ2-5 | TRBV24-1 | . | . | CATSEHDGETQYF | TGTGCCACCAGTGAACATGACGGAGAGACCCAGTACTTC
TRBJ2-6 | TRBV2 | many | . | CASSETTGANVLTF | TGTGCCAGCAGTGAAACGACTGGGGCCAACGTCCTGACTTTC
TRBJ2-1 | TRBV5-1 | many | . | CASSPSDTVEFF | TGCGCCAGCAGCCCATCGGACACCGTGGAGTTCTTC
TRBJ2-1 | TRBV10-1 | many | . | CASSSGSTGNEQFF | TGCGCCAGCAGTTCGGGCAGCACGGGCAATGAGCAGTTCTTC
TRBJ2-1 | TRBV19 | many | . | CASSLRRGGGNEQFF | TGTGCCAGTAGTCTCCGACGGGGAGGGGGAAATGAGCAGTTCTTC
TRBJ2-1 | TRBV27 | many | TRBD2 | CASSLPGLAGYNEQFF | TGTGCCAGCAGTTTACCGGGACTAGCGGGATACAATGAGCAGTTCTTC
TRBJ1-6 | TRBV28 | few | TRBD1 | CATPGQAPNSPLHF | TGTGCCACCCCGGGACAGGCGCCGAATTCACCCCTCCACTTT
TRBJ2-1 | TRBV10-3 | many | TRBD2 | CAISDGTSVLNEQFF | TGTGCCATCAGTGATGGGACTAGCGTCCTCAATGAGCAGTTCTTC